Listed here is a single T cell receptor beta chain. Antigen specificity is unknown. The source of the sample is a study of T cell responses to AZD1222 COVID-19 vaccine. Findings and caveats of the study: All repertoire sampling was performed exclusively after the peak T cell response. Spike-specific TCR breadth and depth rose after two AZD1222 doses.

TCRdb keeps only in-frame clones here, not all; method: immunoSEQ multiplex PCR. Of about 120,000 clones listed, around 85% are singletons. The V segment lost 6 bases and the J segment 11 bases; nucleotides outside the gene matches: 17. The CDR3 has 16 residues. The germline V gene has CDR1 SNHLY and CDR2 FYNNEI. The receptor comes from an adult in good health. The sequences come from peripheral blood, collected on day 0 of MenACWY control vaccination. V is TRBV2 and J is TRBJ1-1; TRBD1 matches at 11 bases. The CDR3 here is CASSRSLPGQGGMAFF. The CDR3 coding sequence is TGTGCCAGCAGCCGTTCTTTACCGGGACAGGGGGGTATGGCTTTCTTT.